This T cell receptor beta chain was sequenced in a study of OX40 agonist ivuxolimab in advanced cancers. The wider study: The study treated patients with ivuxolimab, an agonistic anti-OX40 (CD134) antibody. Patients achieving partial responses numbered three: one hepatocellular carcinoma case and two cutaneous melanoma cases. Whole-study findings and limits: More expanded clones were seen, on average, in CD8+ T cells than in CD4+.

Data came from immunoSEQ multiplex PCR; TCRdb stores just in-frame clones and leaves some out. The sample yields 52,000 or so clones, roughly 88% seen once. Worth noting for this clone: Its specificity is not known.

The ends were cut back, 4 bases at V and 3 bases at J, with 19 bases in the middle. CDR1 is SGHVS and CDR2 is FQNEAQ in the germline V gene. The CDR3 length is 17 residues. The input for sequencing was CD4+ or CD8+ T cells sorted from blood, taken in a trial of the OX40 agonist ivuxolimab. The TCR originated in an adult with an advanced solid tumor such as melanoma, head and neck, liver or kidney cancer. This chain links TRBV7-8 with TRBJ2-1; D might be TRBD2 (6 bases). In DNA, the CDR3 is TGTGCCAGCAGCTCAGGTAGAAGCGGGCTCTACTACAATGAGCAGTTCTTC. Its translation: CASSSGRSGLYYNEQFF. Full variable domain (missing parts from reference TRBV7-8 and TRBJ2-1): GAGVSQSPRYKVAKRGQDVALRCDPISGHVSLFWYQQALGQGPEFLTYFQNEAQLDKSGLPSDRFFAERPEGSVSTLKIQRTQQEDSAVYLCASSSGRSGLYYNEQFFGPGTRLTVL.